The entry below describes one T cell receptor beta chain. Sequenced by immunoSEQ multiplex PCR; TCRdb stores in-frame clones only, minus some. The table records 150,000 to 180,000 clones, around 96% of them present only once. This CDR3 comprises 14 residues. The V end was cut by 5 bases, the J end by 8 bases, with 15 bases between. Germline values: CDR1 SEHNR, CDR2 FQNEAQ (reference sequence). The data stem from a study of control samples from healthy donors and cancer patients. Sequencing input: blood. This receptor was identified in a middle-aged man in good health. This chain connects TRBV7-9 to TRBJ1-4, with unresolved D. CDR3 protein: CASSPTPTGEKLFF. CDR3 bases: TGTGCCAGCAGCCCGACTCCAACGGGGGAAAAACTGTTTTTT.